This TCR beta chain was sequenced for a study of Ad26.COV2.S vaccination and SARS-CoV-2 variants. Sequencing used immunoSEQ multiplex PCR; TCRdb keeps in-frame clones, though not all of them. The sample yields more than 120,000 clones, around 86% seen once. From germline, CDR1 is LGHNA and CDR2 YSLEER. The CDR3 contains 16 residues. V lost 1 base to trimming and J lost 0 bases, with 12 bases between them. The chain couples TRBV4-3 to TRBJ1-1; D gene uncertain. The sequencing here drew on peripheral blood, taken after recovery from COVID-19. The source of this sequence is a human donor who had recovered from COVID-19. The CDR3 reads CASSQGPPGMNTEAFF. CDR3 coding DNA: TGCGCCAGCAGCCAAGGCCCCCCCGGTATGAACACTGAAGCTTTCTTT.